Below are 11 T cell receptor beta chains sequenced from a single sample in a study of vaccination and CD4 T cells after COVID-19. Cultured CD4+ T cells had their DNA profiled by the Oncomine TCR Beta short-read assay. TCRdb fed the PCR reads into MiXCR, producing one record per CDR3 protein. The sample includes 8,500 to 14,000 distinct CDR3 sequences, less than 75% of them seen just once. These receptors have no identified antigens. Treatment described: roughly 11-day PBMC culture with coronavirus spike peptide pools or control peptides (ViraFEST assay). The sample was CD4+ T cells from blood, cultured in vitro, taken before SARS-CoV-2 vaccination. These receptors all come from a human donor who had recovered from COVID-19.

The genes are TRBV24-1 and TRBJ2-3, with D possibly matching TRBD2 (7 bases). Deletions cut 9 bases from V and 6 bases from J, with 18 bases between. Germline V CDR1 and CDR2: KGHDR, SFDVKD. The CDR3 extends over 14 amino acids. CDR3 residues: CATGSRGASDTQYF. CDR3 coding DNA: TGTGCCACCGGGAGCCGGGGGGCAAGCGATACGCAGTATTTT.

This sequence joins TRBV7-2 and TRBJ2-7, with 9 bases matching TRBD2. The CDR3 runs 14 residues. J was trimmed by 5 bases and V by 2 bases; bases with no gene match: 4. Germline assignment: CDR1 SGHTA and CDR2 FQGNSA. The CDR3: CASSLLAGRDEQYF. The CDR3 nucleotides are TGTGCCAGCAGCTTACTAGCGGGACGTGACGAGCAGTACTTC.

The chain is built from TRBV5-6 and TRBJ2-7; 8 bases align to TRBD1. With V trimmed by 2 bases and J by 0 bases, 7 bases remained unmatched. CDR3 length: 16 residues. The germline gives CDR1 SGHDT, CDR2 YYEEEE. CDR3 sequence reads: CASSFYQGAGSYEQYF. The CDR3 bases are TGTGCCAGCAGCTTTTACCAGGGGGCGGGCTCCTACGAGCAGTACTTC.

V gene TRBV28 combines with J gene TRBJ2-3, with 13 nucleotides matching TRBD2. V was clipped by 5 bases and J by 2 bases; unmatched bases: 1. This CDR3 is built from 15 residues. The germline gives CDR1 MDHEN, CDR2 SYDVKM. The CDR3 DNA reads TGTGCCAGCAGTACTAGCGGGAGGGCCACAGATACGCAGTATTTT. It specifies CASSTSGRATDTQYF.

The gene calls are TRBV28 and TRBJ1-2, with D hard to call. The V and J ends lost 5 bases and 3 bases respectively, with 7 bases between them. The CDR3 has 12 amino acids. CDR1 and CDR2 (germline): MDHEN, SYDVKM. The CDR3 protein is CASSTADYGYTF. The CDR3 DNA reads TGTGCCAGCAGTACCGCAGACTATGGCTACACCTTC.

This clonotype came up a few times. This chain joins TRBV2 and TRBJ2-5; D is unclear. V dropped 2 bases and J dropped 1 base, with 11 bases sitting between them. Germline CDR1 is SNHLY and CDR2 is FYNNEI. This CDR3 region has 15 residues. In DNA form, the CDR3 reads TGTGCCAGCAGTGAATCTGGGCGTACCCAAGAGACCCAGTACTTC. Protein sequence: CASSESGRTQETQYF.

V is TRBV7-2 and J is TRBJ1-5, with D maybe TRBD1 (5 bases). Per germline, CDR1 SGHTA and CDR2 FQGNSA. V lost 3 bases and J 4 bases, leaving 16 bases between the germline ends. The CDR3 consists of 16 residues. The CDR3 protein is CASSLGSGTQNQPQHF. In nucleotides, the CDR3 is TGTGCCAGCAGCTTGGGATCCGGGACCCAAAATCAGCCCCAGCATTTT.

V and J are TRBV20-1 and TRBJ2-1; a weak D match, TRBD2 (6 bases). Germline values: CDR1 DFQATT, CDR2 SNEGSKA (reference sequence). The CDR3 totals 14 residues. Between the trimmed V and J ends, which lost 6 bases and 5 bases, there was a span of 17 bases. For the CDR3, the DNA is TGCAGTGCAAAAGGTGGGCGGGGAAACAATGAGCAGTTCTTC. It yields the protein CSAKGGRGNNEQFF.

V usage is TRBV24-1 and J usage is TRBJ2-3; D remains unclear. The CDR3 runs 13 residues. V was pared by 3 bases and J by 8 bases, with 11 bases between. Germline-derived CDR1 and CDR2 are KGHDR and SFDVKD. CDR3 DNA: TGTGCCACCAGTGATCCTCGCTTAGGTACGCAGTATTTT. This sequence encodes CATSDPRLGTQYF.

This chain uses TRBV6-1 with TRBJ2-7; D not certain. The V gene's germline CDR1 is MNHNS and CDR2 SASEGT. The CDR3 has 12 residues. The V end lost 5 bases, the J end lost 2 bases, and 7 bases lay between the germline ends. The DNA of the CDR3 is TGTGCCAGCAGTCTGCACACCTACGAGCAGTACTTC. Amino acids: CASSLHTYEQYF.

The J gene is TRBJ1-2, the V gene TRBV20-1; D is possibly TRBD1 (5 bases). CDR1 and CDR2 (germline): DFQATT, SNEGSKA (reference sequence). CDR3 length: 13 residues. With 6 bases removed from V and 3 bases from J, the gap between germline ends came to 14 bases. The CDR3 sequence is CSAPRVGDYGYTF. The DNA for the CDR3 is TGCAGTGCCCCGCGGGTGGGGGACTATGGCTACACCTTC.